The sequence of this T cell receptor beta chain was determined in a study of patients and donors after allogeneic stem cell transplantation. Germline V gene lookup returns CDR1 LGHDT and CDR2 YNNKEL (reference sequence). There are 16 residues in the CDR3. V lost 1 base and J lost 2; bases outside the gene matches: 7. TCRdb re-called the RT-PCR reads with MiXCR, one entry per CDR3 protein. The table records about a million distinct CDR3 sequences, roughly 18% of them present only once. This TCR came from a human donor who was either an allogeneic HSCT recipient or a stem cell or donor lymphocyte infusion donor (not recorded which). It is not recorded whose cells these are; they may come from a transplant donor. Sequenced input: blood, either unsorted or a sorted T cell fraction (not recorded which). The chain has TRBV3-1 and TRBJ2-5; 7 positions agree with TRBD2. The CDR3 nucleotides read TGTGCCAGCAGCCAAGGGGGAGGGAGGAATCAAGAGACCCAGTACTTC. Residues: CASSQGGGRNQETQYF.